Shown below are 10 T cell receptor beta chains from a single sample sequenced in a study of blood T cell repertoires in COVID-19. The method was immunoSEQ multiplex PCR; TCRdb's version includes in-frame clones alone and lacks a portion of them. Of about 68,000 clones listed, 91% are singletons. The sequenced material came from peripheral blood. The receptors shown here come from a man in his forties or fifties with COVID-19, enrolled during active disease.

This clone appeared once. The sample has other DNA sequences that encode this CDR3 too. The genes are TRBV11-2 and TRBJ1-5, with D unresolved. Deletions cut 3 bases from V and 3 bases from J, with 9 bases between. Per germline, CDR1 SGHAT and CDR2 FQNNGV. CDR3 size: 14 residues. CDR3 region: CASSLGGSNQPQHF. The CDR3 bases are TGTGCCAGCAGCTTGGGAGGGTCCAATCAGCCCCAGCATTTT.

A few counts support this clone. This chain uses TRBV6-1 with TRBJ2-1; 9 bases fit TRBD2. Germline CDR1 and CDR2: MNHNS and SASEGT. The CDR3 has 14 amino acids. V shed 6 bases and J 5 bases; nucleotides not matched to a gene: 5. CDR3 bases: TGTGCCAGCAGAACTAGCGGGCCCAACAATGAGCAGTTCTTC. This encodes CASRTSGPNNEQFF.

The J gene is TRBJ2-7, the V gene TRBV2; D possibly corresponds to TRBD2 (5 bases). The V gene's germline CDR1 is SNHLY and CDR2 FYNNEI. Trimming removed 10 bases at V and 4 bases at J, with 23 bases between. CDR3 length: 15 residues. Here the CDR3 reads CAKARGGFLTYEQYV. The DNA of the CDR3 is TGTGCCAAAGCTCGGGGTGGGTTCCTGACTTACGAGCAGTACGTC.

This chain connects TRBV12-3 or TRBV12-4 to TRBJ2-5, with D possibly matching TRBD1 (5 bases). V was pared by 7 bases and J by 5 bases, with 5 bases between. The CDR3 is 10 residues long. CDR3 sequence reads: CASKGETQYF. Written as DNA, the CDR3 is TGTGCCAGCAAGGGGGAGACCCAGTACTTC.

V usage is TRBV30 and J usage is TRBJ2-1; 7 positions agree with TRBD1. The V gene end was trimmed by 4 bases and the J gene end by 10 bases; junction bases not matched to a gene: 10. Germline V lookup: CDR1 GTSNPN, CDR2 SVGIG (reference sequence). This CDR3 is built from 13 residues. The CDR3 sequence is CAWNEGAPREQFF. For the CDR3, the DNA is TGTGCCTGGAACGAGGGGGCCCCTAGGGAGCAGTTCTTC.

The chain is built from TRBV19 and TRBJ2-5; 8 bases align to TRBD1. J gave up 7 bases and V 4 bases, and 11 bases lay outside the gene matches. This CDR3 comprises 15 residues. CDR1 and CDR2 from the germline V gene are LNHDA and SQIVND (reference sequence). CDR3 protein: CASSTGQGRYGTQYF. The CDR3 DNA reads as TGTGCCAGTAGTACCGGACAGGGCCGTTACGGGACCCAGTACTTC.

The chain combines TRBV5-1 with TRBJ2-1, with 8 bases lining up with TRBD1. Germline V gene data show CDR1 as SGHRS and CDR2 as YFSETQ. CDR3 size: 12 residues. The ends lost 5 bases at V and 8 bases at J; junction bases unmatched: 3. CDR3 sequence: CASRDRVDEQFF. CDR3 nucleotides: TGCGCCAGCAGGGACAGGGTCGATGAGCAGTTCTTC.

The V and J genes are TRBV6-6 and TRBJ2-2; the D is unclear. CDR3 length: 11 amino acids. The V gene lost 10 bases and the J gene lost 7 bases, with 10 bases spanning the gap. The germline V gene has CDR1 MNHNY and CDR2 SVGAGI (reference sequence). As DNA, the CDR3 is TGTGCCACCGCGGAGTACGGGGAGCTGTTTTTT. This codes for CATAEYGELFF.

The chain combines TRBV21-1 with TRBJ1-2; the table's D call TRBD1 went unverified against the DNA. TRBV21-1 is tagged as a pseudogene. The CDR3 extends over 15 amino acids. As DNA, the CDR3 is TGTGCCAGCAGCCGCCGGGACACAACCTTCTATGGCTACACCTTC. Its protein is CASSRRDTTFYGYTF.

The rearrangement joins TRBV7-2 to TRBJ2-7; 9 bases agree with TRBD1. Germline CDR1 is SGHTA and CDR2 is FQGNSA. CDR3 size: 13 residues. V shed 5 bases, J shed 2 bases, and the junction held 1 base outside the gene matches. The CDR3 sequence is CASSRDRAYEQYF. The CDR3, as DNA: TGTGCCAGCAGCCGGGACAGGGCCTACGAGCAGTACTTC.